This is a list of T cell receptor beta chains from one sample in a study of CD8+CD57+ T cells in acquired aplastic anemia. MiXCR was run by TCRdb on the reads, yielding one entry per CDR3 protein. This sample has 100,000 to 150,000 distinct CDR3 sequences; more than 35% occur once, and the top ten carry 6.5% to 10%. Sample: sorted CD4+, CD8+, or CD8+CD57+ T cells (not recorded which) from PBMCs. Receptors were obtained from a human donor in good health, serving as a control. The CDR3 runs from the conserved cysteine through the conserved F or W. D genes are given only for firm matches.

d_gene	v_gene	j_gene	CDR3aa
.	TRBV19	TRBJ2-1	CASSIVPGRYEQFF
.	TRBV11-3	TRBJ2-7	CASSSNSYEQYF
TRBD2	TRBV5-6	TRBJ2-7	CASSRTSGAFSYEQYF
.	TRBV7-9	TRBJ2-7	CASTVDSLVYEQYF
.	TRBV20-1	TRBJ2-3	CSARGGSDTQYF
.	TRBV14	TRBJ1-1	CASSQGSQVSNTEAFF
.	TRBV3-1	TRBJ1-1	CASSQDVAAGLTEAFF
TRBD1	TRBV20-1	TRBJ1-6	CSARGDRDSPLHF
TRBD1	TRBV19	TRBJ1-1	CASSVPRGQNTEAFF
.	TRBV2	TRBJ2-3	CASRRIAGTQYF
TRBD1	TRBV2	TRBJ1-1	CASSTGTGEGEAFF
TRBD2	TRBV27	TRBJ2-2	CASSLSSGGLFF
TRBD1	TRBV10-3	TRBJ2-1	CAIKVGSGTGNNEQFF
.	TRBV29-1	TRBJ1-1	CSALGPGLGTGAFF
.	TRBV19	TRBJ1-2	CASKSSEYGYTF
.	TRBV19	TRBJ2-7	CASSSPYGNSYEQYF
.	TRBV6-5	TRBJ2-7	CASSSRQASSYEQYF
.	TRBV20-1	TRBJ2-7	CSAVSGLSTYEQYF
TRBD1	TRBV10-3	TRBJ2-6	CAIRTGQGVSGANVLTF
.	TRBV7-9	TRBJ2-5	CASSLAEVVKETQYF
.	TRBV29-1	TRBJ1-2	CSGSRGPEGYTF
.	TRBV20-1	TRBJ2-5	CSAIGVEETQYF
.	TRBV7-8	TRBJ1-2	CASSLGTNYGYTF
.	TRBV29-1	TRBJ1-6	CSAKGPGLNSPLHF
.	TRBV4-1	TRBJ2-7	CASRRDTGGSYEQYF
.	TRBV14	TRBJ1-4	CASSQVTAVTNEKLFF
.	TRBV10-3	TRBJ1-1	CAISTTDTEAFF
.	TRBV18	TRBJ1-6	CASSPNNPGSTNSPLHF
TRBD1	TRBV18	TRBJ2-7	CASSLGTGVLSSYEQYF
.	TRBV13	TRBJ1-1	CASSLGGGRNTEAFF
.	TRBV24-1	TRBJ2-5	CATSDVPKGAQETQYF
.	TRBV12-3/TRBV12-4	TRBJ1-3	CASSNTPTHIIYF
TRBD1	TRBV29-1	TRBJ2-7	CSVGQGSSYEQYF
.	TRBV25-1	TRBJ1-2	CASSEGTSRYGYTF
.	TRBV9	TRBJ1-1	CASSQGSGGTEAFF
.	TRBV29-1	TRBJ1-2	CSVEKVVFGYTF
TRBD1	TRBV6-4	TRBJ1-1	CASSVDRAGGTEAFF
.	TRBV3-1	TRBJ2-1	CASSRGGTRMNNEQFF
.	TRBV25-1	TRBJ2-7	CASSGGTRGQYF
.	TRBV24-1	TRBJ1-2	CATSGPGVPYGYTF
TRBD2	TRBV6-2/TRBV6-3	TRBJ2-1	CASSPGLAYNEQFF
TRBD2	TRBV7-2	TRBJ2-6	CASSLFNIGRASGANVLTF
.	TRBV19	TRBJ1-1	CASCRRMNTEAFF
.	TRBV11-2	TRBJ2-5	CASSLGYGVNRVNTETQYF